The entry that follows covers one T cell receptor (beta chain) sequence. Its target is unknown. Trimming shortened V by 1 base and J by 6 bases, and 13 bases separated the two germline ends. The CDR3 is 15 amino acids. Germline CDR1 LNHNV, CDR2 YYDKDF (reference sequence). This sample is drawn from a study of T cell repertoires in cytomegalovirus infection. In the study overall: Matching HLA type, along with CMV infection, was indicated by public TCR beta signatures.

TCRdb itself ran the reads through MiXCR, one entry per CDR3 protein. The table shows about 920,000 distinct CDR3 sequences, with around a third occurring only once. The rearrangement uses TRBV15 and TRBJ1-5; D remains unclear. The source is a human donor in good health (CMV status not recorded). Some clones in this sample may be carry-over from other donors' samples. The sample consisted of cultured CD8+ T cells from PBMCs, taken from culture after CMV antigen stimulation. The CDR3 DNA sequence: TGTGCCACCAGCAGAGCGCTAGGCGAAGGTCAGCCCCAGCATTTT. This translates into CATSRALGEGQPQHF.